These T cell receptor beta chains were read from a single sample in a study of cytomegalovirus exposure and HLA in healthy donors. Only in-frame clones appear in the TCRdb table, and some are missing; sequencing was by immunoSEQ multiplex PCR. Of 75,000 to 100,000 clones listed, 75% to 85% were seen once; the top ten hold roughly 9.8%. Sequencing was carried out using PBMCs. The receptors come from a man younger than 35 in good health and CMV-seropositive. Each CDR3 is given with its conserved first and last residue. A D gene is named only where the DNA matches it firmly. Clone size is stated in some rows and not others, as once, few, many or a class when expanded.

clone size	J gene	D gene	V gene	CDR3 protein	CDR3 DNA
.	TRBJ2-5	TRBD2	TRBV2	CASSYSPAIGGVQETQYF	TGTGCCAGCTCCTACTCCCCCGCCATTGGGGGGGTCCAAGAGACCCAGTACTTC
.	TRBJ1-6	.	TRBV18	CASSFAGATYNSPLHF	TGTGCCAGCTCGTTCGCAGGGGCCACGTATAATTCACCCCTCCACTTT
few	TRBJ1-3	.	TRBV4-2	CASSQVWGVGSSGNTIYF	TGTGCCAGCAGCCAAGTATGGGGAGTTGGGAGCTCTGGAAACACCATATATTTT
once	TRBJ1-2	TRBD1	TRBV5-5	CASSFGTGVSYGYTF	TGTGCCAGCAGCTTCGGGACAGGGGTCTCATATGGCTACACCTTC
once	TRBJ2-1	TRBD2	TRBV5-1	CASSFRTLRGGINNEQFF	TGCGCCAGCAGCTTCCGGACATTGCGGGGGGGAATTAACAATGAGCAGTTCTTC
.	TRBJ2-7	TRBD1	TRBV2	CASSPKRQGPPYEQYF	TGTGCCAGCAGCCCCAAGAGACAGGGGCCTCCTTACGAGCAGTACTTC
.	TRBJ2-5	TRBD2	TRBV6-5	CASSYRDNRGGETQYF	TGTGCCAGCAGTTACCGTGATAACCGGGGGGGAGAGACCCAGTACTTC
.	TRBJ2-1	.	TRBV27	CASSLRGTYNEQFF	TGTGCCAGCAGTTTAAGGGGAACCTACAATGAGCAGTTCTTC
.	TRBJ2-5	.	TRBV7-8	CASSAQTQGGETQYF	TGTGCCAGCAGCGCCCAAACCCAGGGCGGTGAGACCCAGTACTTC
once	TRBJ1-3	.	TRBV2	CAFRGSPGHTIYF	TGTGCCTTCCGGGGGTCTCCGGGTCACACCATATATTTT
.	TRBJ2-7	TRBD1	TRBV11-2	CASNRDRLGEQYF	TGTGCCAGCAACAGGGACAGATTGGGCGAGCAGTACTTC
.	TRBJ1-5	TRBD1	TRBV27	CASRSGTGVVDQPQHF	TGTGCCAGCAGATCCGGGACAGGGGTGGTTGATCAGCCCCAGCATTTT
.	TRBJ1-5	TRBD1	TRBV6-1	CASSIQGDQPQHF	TGTGCCAGCAGTATACAGGGGGATCAGCCCCAGCATTTT
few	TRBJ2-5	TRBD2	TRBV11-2	CASSSGLAGPQETQYF	TGTGCCAGCAGCTCGGGACTAGCGGGGCCCCAAGAGACCCAGTACTTC
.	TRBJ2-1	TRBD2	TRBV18	CASSLATSTLYNEQFF	TGTGCCAGCTCACTCGCGACTAGCACCCTGTACAATGAGCAGTTCTTC
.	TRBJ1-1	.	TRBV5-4	CASSLGSGGFTEAFF	TGTGCCAGCAGCTTGGGTAGTGGTGGTTTCACTGAAGCTTTCTTT
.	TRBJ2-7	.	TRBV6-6	CASSYADSEQYF	TGTGCCAGCAGTTACGCAGACAGCGAGCAGTACTTC
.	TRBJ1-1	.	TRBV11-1	CASSLNRQAAEAFF	TGTGCCAGCAGCTTAAATAGACAGGCAGCTGAAGCTTTCTTT
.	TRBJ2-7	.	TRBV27	CASSSDINYEQYF	TGTGCCAGCAGTTCTGACATAAACTACGAGCAGTACTTC
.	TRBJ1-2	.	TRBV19	CASSRPHLTGNYGYTF	TGTGCCAGTAGTAGACCGCATCTAACAGGGAACTATGGCTACACCTTC
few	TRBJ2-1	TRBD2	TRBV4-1	CASSLLAGSYNEQFF	TGCGCCAGCAGCCTACTAGCGGGCTCCTACAATGAGCAGTTCTTC
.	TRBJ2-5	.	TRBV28	CASSFLLTQETQYF	TGTGCCAGCAGTTTTCTACTAACCCAAGAGACCCAGTACTTC
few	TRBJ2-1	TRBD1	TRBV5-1	CASSLGWTGYYNEQFF	TGCGCCAGCAGCTTGGGTTGGACAGGATACTACAATGAGCAGTTCTTC
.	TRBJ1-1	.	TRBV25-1	CASAGQRNTEAFF	TGTGCCAGCGCTGGACAGAGAAACACTGAAGCTTTCTTT
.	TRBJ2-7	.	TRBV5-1	CASRGGQGQDEQYF	TGCGCCAGCAGGGGGGGGCAGGGTCAAGACGAGCAGTACTTC
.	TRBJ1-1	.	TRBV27	CASSKPGGEAFF	TGTGCCAGCAGTAAACCGGGTGGTGAAGCTTTCTTT
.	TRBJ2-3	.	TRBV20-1	CSAVEGTQYF	TGCAGTGCGGTGGAGGGTACGCAGTATTTT
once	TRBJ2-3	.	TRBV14	CASSQGRRAVHTQYF	TGTGCCAGCAGCCAAGGGAGGAGGGCCGTCCATACGCAGTATTTT
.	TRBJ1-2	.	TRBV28	CASSRLTGHSVTRYGYTF	TGTGCCAGCAGTCGATTAACAGGCCACTCAGTCACACGCTATGGCTACACCTTC
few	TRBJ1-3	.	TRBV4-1	CASSQDLSGNTIYF	TGCGCCAGCAGCCAAGATCTATCTGGAAACACCATATATTTT
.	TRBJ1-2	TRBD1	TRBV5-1	CASSLGTGGGRGYTF	TGCGCCAGCAGCTTAGGGACAGGTGGGGGTCGAGGCTACACCTTC
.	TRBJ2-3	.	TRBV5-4	CASSLAGSTDTQYF	TGTGCCAGCAGCTTGGCCGGGTCCACAGATACGCAGTATTTT
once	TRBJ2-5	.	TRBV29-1	CSVEDPFLGLKETQYF	TGCAGCGTTGAAGATCCCTTCCTGGGGCTAAAAGAGACCCAGTACTTC
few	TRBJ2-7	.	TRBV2	CASSGLNEQYF	TGTGCCAGCAGTGGTCTAAACGAGCAGTACTTC
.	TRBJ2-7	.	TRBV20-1	CSARSLSEQYF	TGCAGTGCTAGGTCTCTCTCCGAGCAGTACTTC
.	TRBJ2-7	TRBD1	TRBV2	CASSEMGQGAGYEQYF	TGTGCCAGCAGTGAAATGGGACAGGGGGCAGGCTACGAGCAGTACTTC
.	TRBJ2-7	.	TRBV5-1	CASSRKEVTQNTAYEQYF	TGCGCCAGCAGCCGAAAGGAGGTAACTCAGAATACCGCCTACGAGCAGTACTTC
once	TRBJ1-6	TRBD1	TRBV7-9	CASSLGQGLHF	TGTGCCAGCAGCCTTGGACAGGGCTTACACTTT